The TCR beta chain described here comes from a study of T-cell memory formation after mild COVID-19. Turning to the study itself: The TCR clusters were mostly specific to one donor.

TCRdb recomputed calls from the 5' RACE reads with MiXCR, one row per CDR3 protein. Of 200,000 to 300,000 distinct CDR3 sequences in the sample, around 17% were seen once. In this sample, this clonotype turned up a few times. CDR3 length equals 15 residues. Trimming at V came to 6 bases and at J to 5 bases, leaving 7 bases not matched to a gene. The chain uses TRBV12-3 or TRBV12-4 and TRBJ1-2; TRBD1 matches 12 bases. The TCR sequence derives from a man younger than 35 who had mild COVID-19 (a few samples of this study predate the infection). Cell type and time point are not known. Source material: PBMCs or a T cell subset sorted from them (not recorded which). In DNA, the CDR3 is TGTGCCAGCAGCCGGGGACAGGGGGCGGGATATGGCTACACCTTC. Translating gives CASSRGQGAGYGYTF.